One sample yielded the 8 T cell receptor beta chains listed below, sequenced in a study of blood T cell repertoires in COVID-19. Sequenced by immunoSEQ multiplex PCR; TCRdb stores in-frame clones only, minus some. The profile shows about 180,000 clones, about 82% of them singletons. The sample taken for sequencing was PBMCs or T cells enriched from blood (not recorded which). The receptors derive from a woman aged 30 to 39 who had recovered from COVID-19.

The rearrangement uses TRBV7-3 and TRBJ2-1, with TRBD2 matching 11 bases. CDR1 is SGHTA, CDR2 FQGTGA, per germline. The ends lost 5 bases at V and 4 bases at J; junction bases unmatched: 10. This CDR3 has 17 residues. The CDR3 loop is CASSPIAGGGAYNEQFF. CDR3 sequence (DNA): TGTGCCAGCAGCCCCATAGCGGGAGGGGGGGCATACAATGAGCAGTTCTTC.

J is TRBJ2-1 and V is TRBV2; TRBD1 aligns across 7 bases. Per the germline V gene, CDR1 is SNHLY and CDR2 is FYNNEI. V shed 4 bases and J 7 bases; nucleotides not matched to a gene: 10. The CDR3 contains 15 residues. The CDR3 DNA follows: TGTGCCAGCAGTGTAAGGGGGCCTACCCTTAATGAGCAGTTCTTC. Encoded protein: CASSVRGPTLNEQFF.

This chain uses TRBV3-1 (or the pseudogene TRBV3-2) with TRBJ1-6; 11 bases align to TRBD1. CDR1 and CDR2 from the germline V gene are LGHDT and YNNKEL (reference sequence). The CDR3 is 17 amino acids. V was pared by 1 base and J by 9 bases, with 8 bases of the junction left unmatched. The CDR3 loop is CASSQGDSGTGGSPLHF. The CDR3 region has the DNA TGTGCCAGCAGCCAAGGGGATTCCGGGACAGGGGGTTCACCCCTCCACTTT.

The rearrangement links TRBV7-3 to TRBJ2-7; D unclear. Germline V gene lookup returns CDR1 SGHTA and CDR2 FQGTGA. Trimming removed 4 bases at V and 3 bases at J, with 7 bases between. This CDR3 region has 12 residues. The CDR3, as DNA: TGTGCCAGCAGCTCTAACAGCTACGAGCAGTACTTC. The encoded protein is CASSSNSYEQYF.

This sequence joins TRBV12-3 or TRBV12-4 and TRBJ2-7; 14 bases align to TRBD2. CDR3 size: 13 residues. The CDR3 sequence is CASGLAGAYEQYF. In DNA form, the CDR3 reads TGTGCTTCGGGACTAGCGGGAGCGTACGAGCAGTACTTC.

The CDR3 coding sequence is TGTGCCAGCAGCGTGAGGACTAGCGGGAGAAGTTACAATGAGCAGTTCTTC. Translating it yields CASSVRTSGRSYNEQFF. V usage is TRBV9 and J usage is TRBJ2-1; 13 nucleotides align to TRBD2. Germline loops: CDR1 SGDLS, CDR2 YYNGEE. The V and J ends lost 2 bases and 4 bases, in that order; junction bases with no gene match: 6. This CDR3 has 17 residues.

In this sample, this clone turned up once. The J gene is TRBJ2-1, the V gene TRBV4-2, with D perhaps TRBD2 (7 bases). Germline CDR1 and CDR2: LGHNA and YNFKEQ. Deletions cut 0 bases from V and 2 bases from J, with 17 bases between. The CDR3 has 18 residues. The CDR3 sequence: CASSQDPLGGATYNEQFF. The CDR3 nucleotides read TGTGCCAGCAGCCAAGATCCACTTGGGGGGGCGACCTACAATGAGCAGTTCTTC.

This sequence joins TRBV4-1 and TRBJ2-1; 12 bases line up with TRBD2. The germline gives CDR1 MGHRA, CDR2 YSYEKL. The CDR3 consists of 16 residues. With 0 bases clipped from V and 6 bases from J, the junction kept 3 bases outside the gene matches. CDR3 nucleotides: TGCGCCAGCAGCCAAGAGGGGACTAGCGGGTTCAATGAGCAGTTCTTC. This translates into CASSQEGTSGFNEQFF.